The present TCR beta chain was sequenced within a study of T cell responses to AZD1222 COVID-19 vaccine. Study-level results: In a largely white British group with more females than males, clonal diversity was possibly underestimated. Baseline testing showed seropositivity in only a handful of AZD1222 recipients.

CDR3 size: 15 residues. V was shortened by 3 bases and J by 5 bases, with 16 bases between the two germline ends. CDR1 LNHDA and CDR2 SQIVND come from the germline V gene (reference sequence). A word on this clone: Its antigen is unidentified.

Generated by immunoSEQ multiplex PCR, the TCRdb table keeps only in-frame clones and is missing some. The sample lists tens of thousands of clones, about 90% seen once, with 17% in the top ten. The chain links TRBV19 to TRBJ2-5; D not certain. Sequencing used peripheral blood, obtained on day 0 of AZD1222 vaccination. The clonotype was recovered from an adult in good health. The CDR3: CASSMVAGIQETQYF. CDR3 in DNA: TGTGCCAGTAGTATGGTGGCTGGAATACAGGAGACCCAGTACTTC. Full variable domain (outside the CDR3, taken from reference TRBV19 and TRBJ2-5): DGGITQSPKYLFRKEGQNVTLSCEQNLNHDAMYWYRQDPGQGLRLIYYSQIVNDFQKGDIAEGYSVSREKKESFPLTVTSAQKNPTAFYLCASSMVAGIQETQYFGPGTRLLVL.